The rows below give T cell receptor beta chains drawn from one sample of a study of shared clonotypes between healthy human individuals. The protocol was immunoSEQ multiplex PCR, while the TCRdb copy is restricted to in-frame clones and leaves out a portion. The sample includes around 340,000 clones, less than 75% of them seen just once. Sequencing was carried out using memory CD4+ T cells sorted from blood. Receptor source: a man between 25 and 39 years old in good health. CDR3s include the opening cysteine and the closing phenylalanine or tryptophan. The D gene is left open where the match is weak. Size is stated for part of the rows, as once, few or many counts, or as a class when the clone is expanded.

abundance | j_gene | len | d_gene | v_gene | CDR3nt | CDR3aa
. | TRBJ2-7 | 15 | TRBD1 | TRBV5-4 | TGTGCCAGCAGCTTGTGGGGGACAGGGGACTACGAGCAGTACTTC | CASSLWGTGDYEQYF
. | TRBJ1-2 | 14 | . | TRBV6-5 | TGTGCCAGCAGTCCGAGGACAGCTAACTATGGCTACACCTTC | CASSPRTANYGYTF
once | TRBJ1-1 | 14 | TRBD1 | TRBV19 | TGTGCCAGTTGTACAGGGGGCCAAGGGGCTGAAGCTTTCTTT | CASCTGGQGAEAFF
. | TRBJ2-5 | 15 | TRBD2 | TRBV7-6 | TGTGCCAGCAGCTTAGGGACTAGCAGACAAGAGACCCAGTACTTC | CASSLGTSRQETQYF
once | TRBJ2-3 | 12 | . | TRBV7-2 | TGTGCCAGCAGCTCCCTTCCAGATACGCAGTATTTT | CASSSLPDTQYF
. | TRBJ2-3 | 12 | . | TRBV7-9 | TGTGCCAGCAGTCCTAGCTCAGATACGCAGTATTTT | CASSPSSDTQYF
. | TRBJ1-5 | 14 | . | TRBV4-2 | TGTGCCAGCAGCCAAGGCATCGACAATCAGCCCCAGCATTTT | CASSQGIDNQPQHF
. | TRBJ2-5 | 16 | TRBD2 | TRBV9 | TGTGCCAGCAGCGTAGCGGGAGGACGGATATGGGAGACCCAGTACTTC | CASSVAGGRIWETQYF
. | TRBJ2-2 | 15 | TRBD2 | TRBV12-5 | TGTGCTAGTGCTTGGACTAGTGCGAACACCGGGGAGCTGTTTTTT | CASAWTSANTGELFF
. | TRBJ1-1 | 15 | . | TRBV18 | TGTGCCAGCTCACCAAGTTCGGGGCAGAACACTGAAGCTTTCTTT | CASSPSSGQNTEAFF
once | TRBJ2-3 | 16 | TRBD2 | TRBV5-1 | TGCGCCAGCAGCCGGGGACTAGCGGGAGAGGGAGATACGCAGTATTTT | CASSRGLAGEGDTQYF
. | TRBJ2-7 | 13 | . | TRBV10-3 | TGTGCCATCAGTGAGCCAGGGATCTACGAGCAGTACTTC | CAISEPGIYEQYF
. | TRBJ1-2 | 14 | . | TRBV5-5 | TGTGCCAGCAGCTTAACACAGGCTAACTATGGCTACACCTTC | CASSLTQANYGYTF
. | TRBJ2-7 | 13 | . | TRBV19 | TGTGCCAGTAGTATCCGGCAGAGCTACGAGCAGTACTTC | CASSIRQSYEQYF
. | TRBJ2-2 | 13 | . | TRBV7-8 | TGTGCCAGCAGCCCCGGGGGACCCGGGGAGCTGTTTTTT | CASSPGGPGELFF
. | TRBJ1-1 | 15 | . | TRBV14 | TGTGCCAGCAGCCAAGTTCCTAGTATGAACACTGAAGCTTTCTTT | CASSQVPSMNTEAFF
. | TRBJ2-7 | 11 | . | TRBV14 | TGTGCCAGCAGCCTTGCTAGCGAGCAGTACTTC | CASSLASEQYF
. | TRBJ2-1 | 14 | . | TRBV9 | TGTGCCAGCAGCGCTCGACTAGTCTACAATGAGCAGTTCTTC | CASSARLVYNEQFF
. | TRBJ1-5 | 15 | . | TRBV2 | TGTGCCAGCAGTGAAACCCCGATTAGCAATCAGCCCCAGCATTTT | CASSETPISNQPQHF